These 9 T cell receptor beta chains were sequenced from one sample in a study of blood T cells in healthy people across ages. A second PCR, run for about 7 to 11 cycles, used a sample-barcoded 5' primer plus a J-beta primer mix. TCRdb passed the 5' RACE reads through MiXCR, listing each CDR3 protein once. The table shows 1,800,000 or so distinct CDR3 sequences, with 39% occurring only once. The sample was blood. These receptors were collected from a human donor in good health.

V gene TRBV4-1 combines with J gene TRBJ1-5, with D unresolved. Germline-derived CDR1 and CDR2 are MGHRA and YSYEKL. The CDR3 length is 13 residues. The V and J ends lost 4 bases and 7 bases respectively, with 11 bases between them. CDR3 in amino acids: CASSRGLEQPQHF. The CDR3 nucleotides read TGCGCCAGCAGCCGGGGATTAGAGCAGCCCCAGCATTTT.

This clonotype was found a few times. V is TRBV6-5 and J is TRBJ2-2; TRBD1 agrees at 10 bases. The germline CDR1 and CDR2 sequences are MNHEY and SVGAGI. The CDR3 spans 15 residues. The junction had 7 bases not matched to a gene; V was cut back by 5 bases and J by 7 bases. The CDR3 DNA is TGTGCCAGCAGTCCGACAGGGGGCAGGTTCGGGGAGCTGTTTTTT. Residues: CASSPTGGRFGELFF.

This chain uses TRBV5-6 with TRBJ1-1; D unclear. Germline CDR1 reads SGHDT; CDR2 reads YYEEEE. Trimming left V 3 bases short and J 3 bases short, with 6 bases between. CDR3 length: 12 amino acids. CDR3 region: CASSSIYTEAFF. DNA of the CDR3: TGTGCCAGCAGCTCAATTTACACTGAAGCTTTCTTT.

This chain uses TRBV5-6 with TRBJ2-2; a weak D match, TRBD2 (5 bases). CDR1 is SGHDT, CDR2 YYEEEE, per germline. V lost 0 bases, J lost 3 bases, and 12 bases lay in between. The CDR3 is made up of 16 amino acids. The CDR3 region is CASSLVRGIDTGELFF. The CDR3 region has the DNA TGTGCCAGCAGCTTGGTCAGAGGGATCGACACCGGGGAGCTGTTTTTT. Supplemented by reference TRBV5-6 and TRBJ2-2, the full variable domain reads DAGVTQSPTHLIKTRGQQVTLRCSPKSGHDTVSWYQQALGQGPQFIFQYYEEEERQRGNFPDRFSGHQFPNYSSELNVNALLLGDSALYLCASSLVRGIDTGELFFGEGSRLTVL.

This clonotype was detected a few times. The CDR3 nucleotides are TGTGCCATCAGAGCCTCCTTGGACAGGGAGGCCGGGGAGCTGTTTTTT. It is translated as CAIRASLDREAGELFF. The chain uses TRBV10-3 and TRBJ2-2, with 8 bases lining up with TRBD1. With V trimmed by 6 bases and J by 6 bases, 12 bases remained unmatched. The CDR3 consists of 16 residues. Germline V gene sequence: CDR1 ENHRY, CDR2 SYGVKD.

This clonotype has more than one count but fewer than ten. The chain uses TRBV12-3 or TRBV12-4 and TRBJ2-3; D remains unclear. The CDR3 consists of 15 residues. The V end was cut by 7 bases, the J end by 7 bases, with 21 bases between. CDR3 DNA: TGTGCCAGCAACTTCCTGGGCGGTAGTGGAAATACGCAGTATTTT. It specifies CASNFLGGSGNTQYF.

Only a few counts were recorded for this clonotype. V is TRBV6-1 and J is TRBJ1-2; unclear D gene. CDR1 is MNHNS, CDR2 SASEGT, per germline. The CDR3 runs 14 residues. V was trimmed by 3 bases and J by 5 bases, leaving 13 bases between them. CDR3 residues: CASSDPNLLYGYTF. Here the CDR3 DNA reads TGTGCCAGCAGTGACCCCAACCTCCTTTATGGCTACACCTTC.

This clonotype was counted between two and nine times. The chain links TRBV3-1 to TRBJ1-2, with D unresolved. The CDR3 has 14 residues. The germline V gene encodes CDR1 LGHDT and CDR2 YNNKEL (reference sequence). V was trimmed by 4 bases and J by 4 bases, leaving 13 bases between them. The CDR3 DNA sequence: TGTGCCAGCAGCCTCAAGGGCCAACCCTATGGCTACACCTTC. As protein: CASSLKGQPYGYTF.

To note about this clonotype: One end of the junction is discordant with germline, which a read error may explain. The chain couples TRBV29-1 to TRBJ2-3, with unresolved D. Per germline, CDR1 SQVTM and CDR2 ANQGSEA. This CDR3 spans 13 amino acids. CDR3 sequence reads: CNVVVSSTDTQYF. As DNA, the CDR3 is TGCAACGTTGTAGTTTCCAGCACAGATACGCAGTATTTT.